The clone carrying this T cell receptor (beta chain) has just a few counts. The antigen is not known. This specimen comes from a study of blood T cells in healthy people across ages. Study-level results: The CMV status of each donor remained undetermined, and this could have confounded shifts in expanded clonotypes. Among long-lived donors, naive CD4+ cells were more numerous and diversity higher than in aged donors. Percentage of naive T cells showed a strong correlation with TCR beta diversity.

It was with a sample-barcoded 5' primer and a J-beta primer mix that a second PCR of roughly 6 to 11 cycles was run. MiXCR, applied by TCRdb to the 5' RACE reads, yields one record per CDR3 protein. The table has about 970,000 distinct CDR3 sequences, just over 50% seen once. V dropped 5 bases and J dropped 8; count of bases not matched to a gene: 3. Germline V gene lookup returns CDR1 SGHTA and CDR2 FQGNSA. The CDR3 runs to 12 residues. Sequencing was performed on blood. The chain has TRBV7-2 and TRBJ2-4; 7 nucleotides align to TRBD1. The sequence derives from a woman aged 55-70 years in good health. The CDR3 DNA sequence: TGTGCCAGCAGCCGAACAGGGGACATTCAGTACTTC. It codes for CASSRTGDIQYF. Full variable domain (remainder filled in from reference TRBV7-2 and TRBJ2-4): GAGVSQSPSNKVTEKGKDVELRCDPISGHTALYWYRQSLGQGLEFLIYFQGNSAPDKSGLPSDRFSAERTGGSVSTLTIQRTQQEDSAVYLCASSRTGDIQYFGAGTRLSVL.